Described below is a single T cell receptor (beta chain) sequence and its context. Its target is not known. MiXCR was run by TCRdb on the 5' RACE reads, yielding one entry per CDR3 protein. Among 500,000 to 550,000 distinct CDR3 sequences listed, around 21% were seen once. This specimen comes from a study of T-cell memory formation after mild COVID-19. Regarding the study as a whole: Second-wave clones that peaked on day 37 lacked confirmed SARS-CoV-2 specificity. Shrinking CD4+ clones resided mostly in CM and EM, and CD8+ ones in EMRA.

Germline V lookup: CDR1 MNHEY, CDR2 SMNVEV (reference sequence). This CDR3 contains 11 residues. The chain carries TRBV27 and TRBJ2-7; D gene ambiguous. This sequence was found in an adult woman who had mild COVID-19 (a few samples of this study predate the infection). Cell type and time point are not known. The specimen sequenced was PBMCs or a T cell subset sorted from them (not recorded which). CDR3 loop: CDEQDTYEQYF. CDR3 sequence (DNA): TGTGACGAGCAGGATACCTACGAGCAGTACTTC.